This is a list of T cell receptor beta chains from one sample in a study of shared clonotypes between healthy human individuals. Measured with immunoSEQ multiplex PCR; TCRdb has only the in-frame clones, and not every one. The data contain 450,000 to 500,000 clones, 78% of them singletons. Input material: PBMCs. These receptors all stem from a woman aged 40 to 50 in good health. Some clones in this sample may be carry-over from other donors' samples. Each CDR3 is given with its conserved first and last residue. A D gene is named only where the DNA matches it firmly. Expanded clones get a size class; other rows say once, few or many, or leave the size out.

D gene	J gene	clone size	V gene	CDR3 DNA	CDR3 protein
NA	TRBJ2-3	NA	TRBV7-3	TGTGCCAGCAGCTTTAGGAGGGTGGATACGCAGTATTTT	CASSFRRVDTQYF
TRBD2	TRBJ2-3	NA	TRBV6-6	TGTGCCAGCACCTCCACTAGCGGGAGAACAGATACGCAGTATTTT	CASTSTSGRTDTQYF
TRBD2	TRBJ2-7	NA	TRBV5-1	TGCGCCAGCAGCCCCGGGACTAGCGGAGCAGGGGTTCAGGGGCAGTACTTC	CASSPGTSGAGVQGQYF
NA	TRBJ2-1	NA	TRBV7-9	TGTGCCACCCTGGGACCGGGACAGGGTCTAGCGGGGGTCCACAATGAGCAGTTCTTC	CATLGPGQGLAGVHNEQFF
NA	TRBJ2-2	NA	TRBV11-3	TGTGCCAGCAGCTTAGATCCTTCTCGGGGAGTCGGGGAGCTGTTTTTT	CASSLDPSRGVGELFF
NA	TRBJ2-5	many	TRBV30	TGTGCCTGGAGCGGGGGCAGGGAAGAGACCCAGTACTTC	CAWSGGREETQYF
TRBD2	TRBJ2-5	many	TRBV5-1	TGCGCCAGCAGCTGGACTAGCGGGACGTTGGGGGAGACCCAGTACTTC	CASSWTSGTLGETQYF
TRBD1	TRBJ2-7	once	TRBV28	TGTGCCAGCAGTGCCTCCGGGACAGGGCGCTACGAGCAGTACTTC	CASSASGTGRYEQYF
NA	TRBJ1-4	NA	TRBV28	TGTGCCAGCAGTCCCTATTCAACTAATGAAAAACTGTTTTTT	CASSPYSTNEKLFF
TRBD2	TRBJ2-3	NA	TRBV9	TGTGCCAGCAGCGTAGGGGCGGGAGACCCAGATACGCAGTATTTT	CASSVGAGDPDTQYF
NA	TRBJ1-1	NA	TRBV11-2	TGTGCCAGCAGCCATAACATACAGGACGGCCGGGGGGCTTTCTTT	CASSHNIQDGRGAFF
TRBD2	TRBJ2-7	many	TRBV11-2	TGTGCCAGCAGCTCGCGACTAGCGGGAGTCTCCTACGAGCAGTACTTC	CASSSRLAGVSYEQYF
NA	TRBJ2-1	NA	TRBV28	TGTGCCAGCAGCACACAGGCCGCCCCTTTCTTC	CASSTQAAPFF
NA	TRBJ1-2	NA	TRBV2	TGTGCCAGCATGGGGGTTAACTATGGCTACACCTTC	CASMGVNYGYTF
NA	TRBJ2-7	NA	TRBV6-6	TGTGCCAGCAGTGAGGGCGCAGGGATAAGCTACGAGCAGTACTTC	CASSEGAGISYEQYF
NA	TRBJ2-2	NA	TRBV27	TGTGCCAGCAGTTTATGGGGACCTCCGAACACCGGGGAGCTGTTTTTT	CASSLWGPPNTGELFF
NA	TRBJ1-5	NA	TRBV28	TGTGCCAGCAGTTTACCTTTTCCTAATCAGCCCCAGCATTTT	CASSLPFPNQPQHF
TRBD2	TRBJ2-3	NA	TRBV7-3	TGTGCCAGCAGCACACAAGCGGGAGTAGTAGATACGCAGTATTTT	CASSTQAGVVDTQYF
NA	TRBJ1-2	NA	TRBV9	TGTGCCAGCAGCGTTCAGTCCGCCACCCTGGCTCCCCTTGGAGGCTACACCTTC	CASSVQSATLAPLGGYTF
TRBD2	TRBJ2-7	NA	TRBV5-1	TGCGCCAGCAGCTTGACTCCGGGAGGAGTCTACGAGCAGTACTTC	CASSLTPGGVYEQYF
NA	TRBJ2-5	NA	TRBV15	TGTGCCACCAGCGTCGGTCAGGGAATGGAGACCCAGTACTTC	CATSVGQGMETQYF
NA	TRBJ2-2	NA	TRBV19	TGTGCCAGTAGTGGACAGACGAACACCGGGGAGCTGTTTTTT	CASSGQTNTGELFF
TRBD2	TRBJ2-7	NA	TRBV10-2	TGCGCCAGCAGGCCGAGCGGGAGCCTCTACGAGCAGTACTTC	CASRPSGSLYEQYF
TRBD1	TRBJ2-2	NA	TRBV7-3	TGTGCCAGCAGCCCCGACAGGGGGAACACCGGGGAGCTGTTTTTT	CASSPDRGNTGELFF
NA	TRBJ2-3	NA	TRBV7-2	TGTGCCAGCAGCCGCCCCAGGGATACGCAGTATTTT	CASSRPRDTQYF
NA	TRBJ1-2	NA	TRBV5-5	TGTGCCAGCAGCTTGGCCGGGGGAAACGGCTACACCTTC	CASSLAGGNGYTF
TRBD1	TRBJ2-1	NA	TRBV2	TGTGCCAGCAGCCTAGGGGCAGGGGGACCCTCCTACAATGAGCAGTTCTTC	CASSLGAGGPSYNEQFF
NA	TRBJ1-5	NA	TRBV28	TGTGCCAGCAGTTTTATAGAACGGCAGGGTCATCAGCCCCAGCATTTT	CASSFIERQGHQPQHF
TRBD1	TRBJ1-2	NA	TRBV6-6	TGTGCCAGCAGTACTCGGACAGGGGATGGCTACACCTTC	CASSTRTGDGYTF
TRBD2	TRBJ2-1	NA	TRBV30	TGTGCCTGGGGCCCGGGACTAGCGAACAATGAGCAGTTCTTC	CAWGPGLANNEQFF
NA	TRBJ1-3	NA	TRBV7-9	TGTGCCAGCAGCTTAGCGGGAAGTAATGGAAACACCATATATTTT	CASSLAGSNGNTIYF
NA	TRBJ1-4	NA	TRBV7-9	TGTGCCAGCAGCTTGGACCGGACTGAAAAACTGTTTTTT	CASSLDRTEKLFF
TRBD1	TRBJ2-2	NA	TRBV7-3	TGTGCCAGCAGCTTAGTCCCAGGGACAGGGGGCGTCGCCGGGGAGCTGTTTTTT	CASSLVPGTGGVAGELFF
TRBD2	TRBJ2-1	NA	TRBV5-1	TGCGCCAGCAGCTTACCCCGGACTAGCGGGAGTGGTGATGAGCAGTTCTTC	CASSLPRTSGSGDEQFF
NA	TRBJ1-1	NA	TRBV5-6	TGTGCCAGCAGCTTGGTAGTTGGATCTGAAGGGCCAATGACTGAAGCTTTCTTT	CASSLVVGSEGPMTEAFF
NA	TRBJ1-1	NA	TRBV19	TGTGCCAGTAGTTACAGGAGGGGGGACACTGAAGCTTTCTTT	CASSYRRGDTEAFF
NA	TRBJ1-1	few	TRBV27	TGTGCCAGCAGAGGGGGAAACACTGAAGCTTTCTTT	CASRGGNTEAFF
TRBD1	TRBJ1-5	NA	TRBV19	TGTGCCAGTACTGACGGGACAGGCTTCCCCTATAGCAATCAGCCCCAGCATTTT	CASTDGTGFPYSNQPQHF
TRBD2	TRBJ2-3	NA	TRBV11-3	TGTGCCAGCAGCCGAGGGACTAGCGGGCGCACAGATACGCAGTATTTT	CASSRGTSGRTDTQYF
TRBD1	TRBJ2-3	NA	TRBV7-2	TGTGCCAGCAGCCAACACAGGGGCATAGATACGCAGTATTTT	CASSQHRGIDTQYF
NA	TRBJ1-1	NA	TRBV6-6	TGTGCCAGCAGCAAGACAGGCACGAACACTGAAGCTTTCTTT	CASSKTGTNTEAFF
TRBD2	TRBJ2-7	NA	TRBV7-8	TGTGCCAGCAGCTTAGCGAGCCGGCCGGGACTAGCAGGACGTTACGAGCAGTACTTC	CASSLASRPGLAGRYEQYF
NA	TRBJ1-5	NA	TRBV5-1	TGCGCCAGCAGCTTTTCAGGGGATGACAATCAGCCCCAGCATTTT	CASSFSGDDNQPQHF
NA	TRBJ2-7	NA	TRBV18	TGTGCCAGCTCACCGGGCGTAGCGCCATACGAGCAGTACTTC	CASSPGVAPYEQYF
NA	TRBJ2-5	NA	TRBV6-5	TGTGCCAGCAGCCCCCCCGGGGTTGAGACCCAGTACTTC	CASSPPGVETQYF
NA	TRBJ2-1	NA	TRBV11-2	TGTGCCAGCAGCTTAGACAGGGTCGGGCAGTTCTTC	CASSLDRVGQFF
NA	TRBJ2-1	NA	TRBV19	TGTGCCAGTAGTATTGAGAGCTCCTACAATGAGCAGTTCTTC	CASSIESSYNEQFF
TRBD1	TRBJ1-5	NA	TRBV5-1	TGCGCCAGCAGCACACCAATCGGGACAGGGGGCGAGGGCAATCAGCCCCAGCATTTT	CASSTPIGTGGEGNQPQHF
TRBD1	TRBJ2-7	NA	TRBV7-3	TGTGCCAGCAACCACCGGGACAGAAGCTCCTACGAGCAGTACTTC	CASNHRDRSSYEQYF
NA	TRBJ2-5	NA	TRBV6-1	TGTGCCAGCAGTGAACTTGGTAGCGGAGCACAAGAGACCCAGTACTTC	CASSELGSGAQETQYF
NA	TRBJ2-2	NA	TRBV21-1	TGTGCCAGCAGCAAAACAGGGTCAAACACCGGGGAGCTGTTTTTT	CASSKTGSNTGELFF
NA	TRBJ1-5	NA	TRBV6-6	TGTGCCAGCAGTTACTCGAGTCCGAGTAATCAGCCCCAGCATTTT	CASSYSSPSNQPQHF
NA	TRBJ2-5	NA	TRBV27	TGTGCCAGCAGCCCCATTGGGGAGACCCAGTACTTC	CASSPIGETQYF
NA	TRBJ1-2	NA	TRBV30	TGTGCCTGGAGTCTCTCCATAGAGGCCCCGGCCTTGGGCTTC	CAWSLSIEAPALGF
NA	TRBJ1-1	NA	TRBV10-3	TGTGCCATCGGGGGAATGAACACTGAAGCTTTCTTT	CAIGGMNTEAFF